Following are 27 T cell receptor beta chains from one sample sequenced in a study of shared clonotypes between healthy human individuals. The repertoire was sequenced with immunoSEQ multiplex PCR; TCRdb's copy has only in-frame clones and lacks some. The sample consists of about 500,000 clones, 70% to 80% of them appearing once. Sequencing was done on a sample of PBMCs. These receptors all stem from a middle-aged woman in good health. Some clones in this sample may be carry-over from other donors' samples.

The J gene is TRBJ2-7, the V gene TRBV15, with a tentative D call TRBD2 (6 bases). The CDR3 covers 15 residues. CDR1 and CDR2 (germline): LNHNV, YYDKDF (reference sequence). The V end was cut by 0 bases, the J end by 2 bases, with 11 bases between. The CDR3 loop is CATSRDPGSTYEQYF. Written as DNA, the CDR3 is TGTGCCACCAGCAGAGATCCCGGGAGTACCTACGAGCAGTACTTC. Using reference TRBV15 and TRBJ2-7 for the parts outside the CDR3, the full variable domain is DAMVIQNPRYQVTQFGKPVTLSCSQTLNHNVMYWYQQKSSQAPKLLFHYYDKDFNNEADTPDNFQSRRPNTSFCFLDIRSPGLGDTAMYLCATSRDPGSTYEQYFGPGTRLTVT.

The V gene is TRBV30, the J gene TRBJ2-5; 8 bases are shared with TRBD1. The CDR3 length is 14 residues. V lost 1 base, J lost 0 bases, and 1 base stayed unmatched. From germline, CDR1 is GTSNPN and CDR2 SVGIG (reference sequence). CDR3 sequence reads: CAWSGDRYQETQYF. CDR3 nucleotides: TGTGCCTGGAGTGGGGACAGGTACCAAGAGACCCAGTACTTC.

The chain's CDR3 is CASSLRALLAGDYEQYF. CDR3 DNA: TGTGCCAGCAGTTTAAGGGCCTTACTAGCGGGAGACTACGAGCAGTACTTC. This chain connects TRBV27 to TRBJ2-7, with TRBD2 identical over 11 bases. The germline V gene encodes CDR1 MNHEY and CDR2 SMNVEV (reference sequence). This CDR3 contains 17 residues. With V trimmed by 2 bases and J by 3 bases, 9 bases remained unmatched.

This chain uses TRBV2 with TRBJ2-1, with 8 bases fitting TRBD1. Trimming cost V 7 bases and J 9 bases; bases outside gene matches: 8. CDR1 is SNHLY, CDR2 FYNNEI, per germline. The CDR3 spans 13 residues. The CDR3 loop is CASNRQGRSEQFF. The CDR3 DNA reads TGTGCCAGCAACCGACAGGGGAGGAGTGAGCAGTTCTTC.

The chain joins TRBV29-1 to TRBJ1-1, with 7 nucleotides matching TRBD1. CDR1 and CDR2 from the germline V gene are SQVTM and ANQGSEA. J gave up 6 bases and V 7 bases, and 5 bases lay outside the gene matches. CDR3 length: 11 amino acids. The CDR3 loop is CSAKQGPEAFF. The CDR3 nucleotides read TGCAGCGCCAAACAGGGGCCTGAAGCTTTCTTT.

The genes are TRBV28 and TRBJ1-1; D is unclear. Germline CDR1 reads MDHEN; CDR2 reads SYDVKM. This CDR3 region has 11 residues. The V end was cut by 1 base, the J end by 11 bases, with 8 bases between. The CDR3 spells CASSLYRRAFF. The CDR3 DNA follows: TGTGCCAGCAGTTTATACCGTCGTGCTTTCTTT. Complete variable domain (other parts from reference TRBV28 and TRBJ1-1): DVKVTQSSRYLVKRTGEKVFLECVQDMDHENMFWYRQDPGLGLRLIYFSYDVKMKEKGDIPEGYSVSREKKERFSLILESASTNQTSMYLCASSLYRRAFFGQGTRLTVV.

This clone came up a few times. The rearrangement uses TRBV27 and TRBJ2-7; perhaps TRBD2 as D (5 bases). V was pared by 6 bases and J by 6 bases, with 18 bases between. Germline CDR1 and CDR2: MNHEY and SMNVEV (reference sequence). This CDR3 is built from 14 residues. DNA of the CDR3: TGTGCCAGCAGAGGAGGTCTCCTCGGAGCCGAGCAGTACTTC. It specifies CASRGGLLGAEQYF.

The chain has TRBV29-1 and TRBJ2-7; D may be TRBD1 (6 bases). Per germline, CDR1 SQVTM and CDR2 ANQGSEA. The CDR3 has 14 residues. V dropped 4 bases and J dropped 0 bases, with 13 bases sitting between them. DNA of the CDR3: TGCAGCGTTGCGCTAACAGGGAACTCCTACGAGCAGTACTTC. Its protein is CSVALTGNSYEQYF.

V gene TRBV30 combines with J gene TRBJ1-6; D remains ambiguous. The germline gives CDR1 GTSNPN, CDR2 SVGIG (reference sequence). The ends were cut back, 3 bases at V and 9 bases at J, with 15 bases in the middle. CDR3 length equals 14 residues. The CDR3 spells CAWSSGLVGSPLHF. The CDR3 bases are TGTGCCTGGAGCTCCGGGCTAGTAGGTTCACCCCTCCACTTT.

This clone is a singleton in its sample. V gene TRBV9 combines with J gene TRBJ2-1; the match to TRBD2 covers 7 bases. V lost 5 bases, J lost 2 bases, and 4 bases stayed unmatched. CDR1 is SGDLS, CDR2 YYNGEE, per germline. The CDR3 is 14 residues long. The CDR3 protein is CASSGAGAYNEQFF. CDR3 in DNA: TGTGCCAGCAGTGGGGCGGGGGCCTACAATGAGCAGTTCTTC.

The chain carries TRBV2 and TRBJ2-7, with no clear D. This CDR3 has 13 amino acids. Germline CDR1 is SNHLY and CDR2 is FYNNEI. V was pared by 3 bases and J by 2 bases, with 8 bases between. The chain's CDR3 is CASSDKSPYEQYF. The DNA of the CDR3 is TGTGCCAGCAGTGACAAGTCACCCTACGAGCAGTACTTC.

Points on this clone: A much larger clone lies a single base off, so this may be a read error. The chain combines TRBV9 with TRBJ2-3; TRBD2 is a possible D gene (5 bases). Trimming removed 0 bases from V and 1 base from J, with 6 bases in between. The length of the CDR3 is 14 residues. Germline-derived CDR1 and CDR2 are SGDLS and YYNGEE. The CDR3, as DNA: TGTGCCAGCAGCGTAGACGGGGGCACAGATACGCAGTATTTT. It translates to CASSVDGGTDTQYF.

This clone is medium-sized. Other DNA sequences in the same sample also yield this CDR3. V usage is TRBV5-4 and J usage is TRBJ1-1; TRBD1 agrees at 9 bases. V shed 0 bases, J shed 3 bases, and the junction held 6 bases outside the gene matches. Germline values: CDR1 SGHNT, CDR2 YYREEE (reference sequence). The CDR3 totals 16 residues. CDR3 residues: CASSLGTGVEDTEAFF. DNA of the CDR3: TGTGCCAGCAGCTTGGGGACAGGGGTTGAGGACACTGAAGCTTTCTTT.

The CDR3 coding sequence is TGTGCCAGCAGTGATGAAGGGTACTCCTACAATGAGCAGTTCTTC. Its protein product is CASSDEGYSYNEQFF. The chain combines TRBV6-1 with TRBJ2-1, with D unresolved. V gave up 3 bases and J gave up 0 bases, with 9 bases separating them. Germline CDR1 and CDR2: MNHNS and SASEGT. The CDR3 loop spans 15 amino acids.

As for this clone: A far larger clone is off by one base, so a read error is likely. CDR3 DNA: TGTGCCAGCAGCCACCCCCTGGACAGGCGGGAGTTCTTC. Translated: CASSHPLDRREFF. The J gene is TRBJ2-1, the V gene TRBV16, with 7 positions matching TRBD1. The V gene's germline CDR1 is KGHSY and CDR2 FQNENV. The CDR3 extends over 13 amino acids. V shed 3 bases, J shed 14 bases, and the junction held 10 bases outside the gene matches.

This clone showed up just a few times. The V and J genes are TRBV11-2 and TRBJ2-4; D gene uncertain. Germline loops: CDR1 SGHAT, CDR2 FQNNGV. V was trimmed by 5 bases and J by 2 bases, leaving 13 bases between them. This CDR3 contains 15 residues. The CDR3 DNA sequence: TGTGCCAGCAGCCCCCTGAAAAATTCCAAAAACATTCAGTACTTC. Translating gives CASSPLKNSKNIQYF.

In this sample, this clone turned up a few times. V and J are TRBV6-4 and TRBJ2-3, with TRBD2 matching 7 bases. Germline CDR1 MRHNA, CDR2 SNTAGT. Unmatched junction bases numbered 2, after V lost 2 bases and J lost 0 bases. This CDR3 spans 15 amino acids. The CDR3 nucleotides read TGTGCCAGCAGTGACGGGGGAGGGAGCACAGATACGCAGTATTTT. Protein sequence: CASSDGGGSTDTQYF.

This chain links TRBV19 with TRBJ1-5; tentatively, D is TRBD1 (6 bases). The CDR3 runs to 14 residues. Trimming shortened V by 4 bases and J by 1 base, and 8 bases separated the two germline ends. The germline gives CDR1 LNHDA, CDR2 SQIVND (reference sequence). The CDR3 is CASSRQGSNQPQHF. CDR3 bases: TGTGCCAGTAGTAGGCAGGGGAGCAATCAGCCCCAGCATTTT. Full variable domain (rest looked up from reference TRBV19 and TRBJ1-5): DGGITQSPKYLFRKEGQNVTLSCEQNLNHDAMYWYRQDPGQGLRLIYYSQIVNDFQKGDIAEGYSVSREKKESFPLTVTSAQKNPTAFYLCASSRQGSNQPQHFGDGTRLSIL.

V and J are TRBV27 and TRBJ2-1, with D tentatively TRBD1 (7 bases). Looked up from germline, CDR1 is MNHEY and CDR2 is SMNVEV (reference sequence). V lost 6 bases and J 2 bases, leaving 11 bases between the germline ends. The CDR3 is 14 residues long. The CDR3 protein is CASRRGTAYNEQFF. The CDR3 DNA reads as TGTGCCAGCAGACGCGGGACAGCCTACAATGAGCAGTTCTTC.

CDR3 protein: CASSTYPEYEQYF. The CDR3 nucleotides read TGTGCCAGCAGCACCTACCCAGAGTACGAGCAGTACTTC. The gene calls are TRBV21-1 and TRBJ2-5. The end of the DNA aligns better with TRBJ2-7, so the J call may be wrong. TRBV21-1 counts as a pseudogene. This CDR3 is 13 amino acids long.

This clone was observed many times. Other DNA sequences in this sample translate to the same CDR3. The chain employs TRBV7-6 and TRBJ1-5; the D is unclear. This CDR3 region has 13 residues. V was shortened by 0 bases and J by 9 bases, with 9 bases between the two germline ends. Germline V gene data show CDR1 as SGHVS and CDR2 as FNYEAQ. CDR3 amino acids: CASSLALGRPQHF. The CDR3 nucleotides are TGTGCCAGCAGCTTAGCGTTAGGGAGGCCCCAGCATTTT.

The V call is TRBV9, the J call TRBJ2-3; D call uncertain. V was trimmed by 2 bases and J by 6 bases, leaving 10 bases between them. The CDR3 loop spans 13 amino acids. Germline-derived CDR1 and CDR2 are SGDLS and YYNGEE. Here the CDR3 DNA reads TGTGCCAGCAGCGTTACTACTTCGGATACGCAGTATTTT. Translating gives CASSVTTSDTQYF. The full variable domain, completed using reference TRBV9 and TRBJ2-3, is DSGVTQTPKHLITATGQRVTLRCSPRSGDLSVYWYQQSLDQGLQFLIQYYNGEERAKGNILERFSAQQFPDLHSELNLSSLELGDSALYFCASSVTTSDTQYFGPGTRLTVL.

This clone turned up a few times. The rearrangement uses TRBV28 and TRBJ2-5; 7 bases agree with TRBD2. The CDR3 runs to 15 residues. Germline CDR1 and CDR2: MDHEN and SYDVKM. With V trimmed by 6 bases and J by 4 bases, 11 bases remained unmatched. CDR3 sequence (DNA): TGTGCCAGCAGCCCCCCGAGGGGAGGGCTAGAGACCCAGTACTTC. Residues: CASSPPRGGLETQYF. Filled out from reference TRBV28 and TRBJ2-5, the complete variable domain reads DVKVTQSSRYLVKRTGEKVFLECVQDMDHENMFWYRQDPGLGLRLIYFSYDVKMKEKGDIPEGYSVSREKKERFSLILESASTNQTSMYLCASSPPRGGLETQYFGPGTRLLVL.

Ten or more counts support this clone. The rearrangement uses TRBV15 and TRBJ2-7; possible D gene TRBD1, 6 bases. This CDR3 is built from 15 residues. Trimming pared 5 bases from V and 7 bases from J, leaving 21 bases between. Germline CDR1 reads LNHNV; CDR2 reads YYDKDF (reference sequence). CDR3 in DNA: TGTGCCACCAGCCGAACCAGGGGCCTCCCCCAAGAGCAGTACTTC. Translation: CATSRTRGLPQEQYF.

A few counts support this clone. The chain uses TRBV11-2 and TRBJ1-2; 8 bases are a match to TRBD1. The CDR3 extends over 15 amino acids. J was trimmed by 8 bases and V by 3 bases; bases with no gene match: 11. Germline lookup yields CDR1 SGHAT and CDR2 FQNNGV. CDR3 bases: TGTGCCAGCAGCTTGATCGGACAGGGACCGGGGGGCTACACCTTC. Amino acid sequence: CASSLIGQGPGGYTF. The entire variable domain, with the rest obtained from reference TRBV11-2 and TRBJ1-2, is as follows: EAGVAQSPRYKIIEKRQSVAFWCNPISGHATLYWYQQILGQGPKLLIQFQNNGVVDDSQLPKDRFSAERLKGVDSTLKIQPAKLEDSAVYLCASSLIGQGPGGYTFGSGTRLTVV.

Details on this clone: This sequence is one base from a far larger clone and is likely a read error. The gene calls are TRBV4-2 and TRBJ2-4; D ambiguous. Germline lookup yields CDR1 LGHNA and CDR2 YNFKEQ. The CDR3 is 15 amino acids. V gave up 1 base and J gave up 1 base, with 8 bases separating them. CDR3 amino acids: CASSQGLVAKNIQYF. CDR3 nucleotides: TGTGCCAGCAGCCAAGGCCTCGTGGCCAAAAACATTCAGTACTTC.

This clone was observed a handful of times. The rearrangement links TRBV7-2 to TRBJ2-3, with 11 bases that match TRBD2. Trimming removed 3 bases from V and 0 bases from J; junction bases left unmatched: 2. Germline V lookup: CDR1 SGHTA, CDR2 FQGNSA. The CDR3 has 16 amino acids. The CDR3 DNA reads TGTGCCAGCAGCTTTTGGACTAGCGGGAGCACAGATACGCAGTATTTT. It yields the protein CASSFWTSGSTDTQYF.